This record covers a single TCR beta chain. CDR1 and CDR2 (germline): SGHAT, FQNNGV. CDR3 length: 14 amino acids. After removal of 3 bases from V and 4 bases from J, the junction contained 2 bases not matched to a gene. This specimen comes from a study of regulatory and conventional T cells in RAG deficiency. Genomic DNA came from blood conventional CD4+ T cells gated CD25-low CD127-high. Repertoires were generated with immunoSEQ multiplex PCR, while TCRdb's copy carries only in-frame clones and drops some. Among approximately 35,000 clones listed, 76% were seen once. In addition, the sample was reused for a study of regulatory T cells. That report adds: The primer mix had 52 TRBV and 13 TRBJ primers.

This sequence joins TRBV11-2 and TRBJ1-2, with TRBD1 identical over 10 bases. Sequencing used CD4+ effector T cells sorted from blood. This receptor was taken from a human donor in good health. CDR3 residues: CASSLRTGGYGYTF. Written as DNA, the CDR3 is TGTGCCAGCAGCTTGAGGACAGGGGGCTATGGCTACACCTTC. The full variable domain, completed using reference TRBV11-2 and TRBJ1-2, is EAGVAQSPRYKIIEKRQSVAFWCNPISGHATLYWYQQILGQGPKLLIQFQNNGVVDDSQLPKDRFSAERLKGVDSTLKIQPAKLEDSAVYLCASSLRTGGYGYTFGSGTRLTVV.